The 20 T cell receptor beta chains listed next were all sequenced from one sample in a study of beta chain features in type 1 diabetes. No antigens are known for them. Study results and caveats: TCRB CDR3 length was moderately but significantly reduced in all four CD4+ subsets of Type 1 diabetes patients.

Reverse transcribing all isolated RNA meant expressed TCRB transcripts were sequenced. TCRdb's copy holds only in-frame clones and misses some; the assay was immunoSEQ multiplex PCR. The sample holds 300,000 to 400,000 clones, roughly 12% seen once. The sequenced sample was naive CD4+ T cells from blood. The receptors stem from a woman aged 18-35 years with type 1 diabetes.

The chain joins TRBV15 to TRBJ2-1; a possible D gene is TRBD2 (7 bases). CDR3 size: 16 residues. Between the trimmed V and J ends, which lost 9 bases and 1 base, there was a span of 19 bases. CDR1 LNHNV and CDR2 YYDKDF come from the germline V gene (reference sequence). This chain's CDR3 is CATRGGQGLSYNEQFF. The CDR3, as DNA: TGTGCCACGAGGGGGGGCCAGGGGTTGTCCTACAATGAGCAGTTCTTC.

The chain links TRBV11-2 to TRBJ2-7, with D tentatively TRBD2 (5 bases). Germline V CDR1 and CDR2: SGHAT, FQNNGV. V lost 1 base and J 4 bases, leaving 14 bases between the germline ends. The CDR3 sequence is 15 residues long. CDR3 sequence reads: CASSLAAQGGYEQYF. DNA of the CDR3: TGTGCCAGCAGCTTAGCCGCGCAAGGCGGGTACGAGCAGTACTTC.

The V and J genes are TRBV7-3 and TRBJ2-6; 8 bases are shared with TRBD1. The CDR3 is 19 amino acids. Germline values: CDR1 SGHTA, CDR2 FQGTGA. V shed 2 bases, J shed 0 bases, and the junction held 9 bases outside the gene matches. The CDR3 sequence: CASSLYAGGGFSGANVLTF. The CDR3 region has the DNA TGTGCCAGCAGCTTATATGCAGGGGGCGGGTTCTCTGGGGCCAACGTCCTGACTTTC.

This clone was detected ten times or more. This chain links TRBV4-3 with TRBJ2-1, with a weak D call TRBD2 (6 bases). This CDR3 contains 15 residues. Germline V gene lookup returns CDR1 LGHNA and CDR2 YSLEER. The V end lost 0 bases, the J end lost 8 bases, and 14 bases lay between the germline ends. CDR3 sequence reads: CASSQEFRGFDEQFF. CDR3 coding DNA: TGCGCCAGCAGCCAAGAGTTTCGGGGGTTCGATGAGCAGTTCTTC.

The gene calls are TRBV5-1 and TRBJ2-7, with D possibly TRBD2 on 6 matching bases. V lost 0 bases, J lost 0 bases, and 19 bases lay in between. The CDR3 length is 18 residues. CDR1 and CDR2 (germline): SGHRS, YFSETQ. CDR3 sequence: CASSLAPGGGFPSYEQYV. CDR3 DNA: TGCGCCAGCAGCTTGGCCCCCGGTGGAGGGTTTCCCTCCTACGAGCAGTACGTC.

The table lists this clone with a few counts. The chain employs TRBV5-1 and TRBJ2-7; D not certain. This CDR3 region has 13 residues. CDR1 and CDR2 from the germline V gene are SGHRS and YFSETQ. The V end was cut by 2 bases, the J end by 3 bases, with 9 bases between. The CDR3 nucleotides read TGCGCCAGCAGCTTCCGCGGCGACTACGAGCAGTACTTC. This gives the protein CASSFRGDYEQYF.

This chain joins TRBV6-5 and TRBJ2-3, with D possibly TRBD1 on 5 matching bases. Trimming pared 5 bases from V and 2 bases from J, leaving 11 bases between. Germline CDR1 reads MNHEY; CDR2 reads SVGAGI. CDR3 length equals 14 residues. The CDR3 loop reads CASSPRVITDTQYF. The DNA of the CDR3 is TGTGCCAGCAGTCCCAGGGTTATCACAGATACGCAGTATTTT.

This clone was recorded a few times. The chain links TRBV5-1 to TRBJ1-1; D unresolved. This CDR3 is 12 amino acids long. V shed 8 bases and J shed 1 base, with 9 bases lying between them. Germline CDR1 SGHRS, CDR2 YFSETQ. The CDR3 region is CASKSSNTEAFF. DNA of the CDR3: TGCGCCAGTAAATCCTCGAACACTGAAGCTTTCTTT.

This chain connects TRBV19 to TRBJ2-1; 10 bases match TRBD2. Germline CDR1 reads LNHDA; CDR2 reads SQIVND (reference sequence). This CDR3 has 16 amino acids. The junction had 12 bases not matched to a gene; V was cut back by 6 bases and J by 7 bases. For the CDR3, the DNA is TGTGCCAGTAGCCTAGATTCTAGCGGGAGTTGGAATGAGCAGTTCTTC. Translation gives CASSLDSSGSWNEQFF.

For this clone: Other DNA sequences in this sample translate to the same CDR3. The rearrangement uses TRBV11-3 and TRBJ2-3; D perhaps matches TRBD2 (5 bases). Germline CDR1 SGHNT, CDR2 YENEEA. The CDR3 totals 14 residues. V was pared by 1 base and J by 0 bases, with 5 bases between. CDR3 sequence (DNA): TGTGCCAGCAGCTTAGGCGGGAGCACAGATACGCAGTATTTT. As protein: CASSLGGSTDTQYF.

The V call is TRBV7-9, the J call TRBJ1-5; tentatively, D is TRBD1 (5 bases). Deletions cut 4 bases from V and 9 bases from J, with 10 bases between. CDR1 SEHNR and CDR2 FQNEAQ come from the germline V gene (reference sequence). The CDR3 is 12 amino acids. The CDR3: CASSSTTGPQHF. CDR3 coding DNA: TGTGCCAGCAGCTCAACTACAGGGCCCCAGCATTTT.

The V gene is TRBV10-3, the J gene TRBJ2-3; 7 nucleotides agree with TRBD2. The CDR3 is made up of 15 amino acids. The germline V gene encodes CDR1 ENHRY and CDR2 SYGVKD. The V segment lost 4 bases and the J segment 4 bases; nucleotides outside the gene matches: 8. CDR3 protein: CAISGTAGAADTQYF. The CDR3, as DNA: TGTGCCATCAGTGGAACGGCGGGAGCGGCAGATACGCAGTATTTT.

This clone was observed a single time. The rearrangement uses TRBV4-1 and TRBJ2-1; 9 bases align to TRBD1. The CDR3 contains 16 residues. V gave up 4 bases and J gave up 8 bases; unmatched junction bases: 12. Per germline, CDR1 MGHRA and CDR2 YSYEKL. CDR3 bases: TGCGCCAGCAGCCTAGACCCGAACAGGGGGCTCTATGAGCAGTTCTTC. Amino acids: CASSLDPNRGLYEQFF.

The chain carries TRBV6-5 and TRBJ2-7, with 10 positions matching TRBD2. From germline, CDR1 is MNHEY and CDR2 SVGAGI. After removal of 5 bases from V and 4 bases from J, the junction contained 5 bases not matched to a gene. The CDR3 sequence is 14 residues long. DNA of the CDR3: TGTGCCAGCAGTGAGGCTAGCGGGAGTTACGAGCAGTACTTC. It translates to CASSEASGSYEQYF.

This clone was counted between two and nine times. The chain carries TRBV19 and TRBJ2-1, with TRBD2 matching over 7 bases. This CDR3 comprises 14 residues. V lost 4 bases to trimming and J lost 6 bases; unmatched junction nucleotides: 6. Germline CDR1 is LNHDA and CDR2 is SQIVND (reference sequence). CDR3 bases: TGTGCCAGTAGTAGGGGAGGGCCGCTCAATGAGCAGTTCTTC. Its translation is CASSRGGPLNEQFF.

The chain uses TRBV4-1 and TRBJ2-1; TRBD2 matches 9 bases. The CDR3 is made up of 17 amino acids. Trimming removed 4 bases from V and 6 bases from J; junction bases left unmatched: 13. In germline, CDR1 is MGHRA, CDR2 YSYEKL. DNA of the CDR3: TGCGCCAGCAGCCTACTCATTCCTAGCGGGACGACCAATGAGCAGTTCTTC. Its translation: CASSLLIPSGTTNEQFF.

This clone was observed a handful of times. The genes are TRBV9 and TRBJ2-2, with unresolved D. The CDR3 runs to 14 residues. Per the germline V gene, CDR1 is SGDLS and CDR2 is YYNGEE. V lost 1 base and J lost 2, with 6 bases in between. DNA of the CDR3: TGTGCCAGCAGCGTACTAGGTAACACCGGGGAGCTGTTTTTT. Translated, it gives CASSVLGNTGELFF.

This clone has only a few counts. The chain combines TRBV11-2 with TRBJ2-1; the D gene is possibly TRBD1 (6 bases). The CDR3 totals 11 residues. Germline CDR1 reads SGHAT; CDR2 reads FQNNGV. V was cut by 3 bases and J by 9 bases, with 6 bases left in between. For the CDR3, the DNA is TGTGCCAGCAGCTTCAGGGGTGAGCAGTTCTTC. As protein: CASSFRGEQFF.

A few counts support this clone. This rearrangement joins TRBV30 to TRBJ1-4, with 10 bases lining up with TRBD1. Per the germline V gene, CDR1 is GTSNPN and CDR2 is SVGIG (reference sequence). The CDR3 has 13 residues. The ends lost 5 bases at V and 12 bases at J; junction bases unmatched: 9. For the CDR3, the DNA is TGTGCCTGGGTGATGACCGGGACAGGGGAACTGTTTTTT. This codes for CAWVMTGTGELFF.

The chain is built from TRBV18 and TRBJ1-1; possibly TRBD1 for D (6 bases). V was clipped by 1 base and J by 4 bases, with 19 bases between them. The CDR3 spans 17 residues. Germline loops: CDR1 KGHSH, CDR2 LQKENI. CDR3 protein: CASSPLPGEWAGTEAFF. In DNA form, the CDR3 reads TGTGCCAGCTCACCACTTCCAGGGGAGTGGGCGGGCACTGAAGCTTTCTTT. The variable domain in full, completed from reference TRBV18 and TRBJ1-1, reads NAGVMQNPRHLVRRRGQEARLRCSPMKGHSHVYWYRQLPEEGLKFMVYLQKENIIDESGMPKERFSAEFPKEGPSILRIQQVVRGDSAAYFCASSPLPGEWAGTEAFFGQGTRLTVV.